These 14 T cell receptor beta chains originate from one sample sequenced in a study of blood T cell repertoires in COVID-19. This table comes from immunoSEQ multiplex PCR, and its TCRdb copy is limited to in-frame clones, with some not included. The sample shows about 200,000 clones, 85% to 90% of them seen only once. Sequenced material: peripheral blood. The origin of the receptors is a woman aged 70 to 79 with acute or convalescent COVID-19.

CDR3 region: CASSYGRGQYNEQFF. The CDR3 DNA follows: TGTGCCAGCAGTTATGGGCGGGGTCAGTACAATGAGCAGTTCTTC. The rearrangement uses TRBV6-2 or TRBV6-3 and TRBJ2-1, with D maybe TRBD2 (6 bases). Per the germline V gene, CDR1 is MNHEY and CDR2 is SVGEGT. The CDR3 totals 15 residues. With 3 bases removed from V and 4 bases from J, the gap between germline ends came to 13 bases.

The rearrangement links TRBV6-1 to TRBJ1-4; D gene uncertain. This CDR3 is 12 amino acids long. Germline CDR1 reads MNHNS; CDR2 reads SASEGT. Deletions cut 4 bases from V and 7 bases from J, with 7 bases between. The CDR3 nucleotides read TGTGCCAGCAGTGTAGCCTTTGAAAAACTGTTTTTT. Translating gives CASSVAFEKLFF.

CDR3 nucleotides: TGTGCCAGCACTACAGACGGGAGCTCCTACGAGCAGTACTTC. It translates to CASTTDGSSYEQYF. J is TRBJ2-7 and V is TRBV28; tentative D call: TRBD2 (6 bases). V gave up 7 bases and J gave up 0 bases, with 13 bases separating them. This CDR3 contains 14 residues. Germline V lookup: CDR1 MDHEN, CDR2 SYDVKM. Complete variable domain (other parts from reference TRBV28 and TRBJ2-7): DVKVTQSSRYLVKRTGEKVFLECVQDMDHENMFWYRQDPGLGLRLIYFSYDVKMKEKGDIPEGYSVSREKKERFSLILESASTNQTSMYLCASTTDGSSYEQYFGPGTRLTVT.

About this clone: The junction and the germline gene differ at one end; a read error may be behind it. V usage is TRBV7-7 and J usage is TRBJ2-2, with a possible D match to TRBD1 (6 bases). Looked up from germline, CDR1 is SSHAT and CDR2 is FNYEAQ (reference sequence). CDR3 length equals 15 residues. CDR3 sequence: CASSKAGTMAGELFF. In nucleotides, the CDR3 is TGTGCTAGCAGCAAGGCCGGGACAATGGCCGGGGAGCTGTTTTTT. The complete variable domain, with remaining parts taken from reference TRBV7-7 and TRBJ2-2, reads GAGVSQSPRYKVTKRGQDVTLRCDPISSHATLYWYQQALGQGPEFLTYFNYEAQPDKSGLPSDRFSAERPEGSISTLTIQRTEQRDSAMYRCASSKAGTMAGELFFGEGSRLTVL.

This chain links TRBV28 with TRBJ1-2; D is perhaps TRBD1 (6 bases). Germline V gene lookup returns CDR1 MDHEN and CDR2 SYDVKM. Trimming took off 2 bases at V and 8 bases at J, with 18 bases between the two ends. This CDR3 is built from 15 residues. In DNA form, the CDR3 reads TGTGCCAGCAGTTTACTCGGACAGACTATACGCGGCTACACCTTC. Its translation is CASSLLGQTIRGYTF.

The CDR3 spells CASSRKGNSYNEQFF. CDR3 DNA: TGTGCCAGCAGCCGAAAGGGGAACTCCTACAATGAGCAGTTCTTC. This rearrangement joins TRBV3-1 (or the pseudogene TRBV3-2) to TRBJ2-1; possibly TRBD1 for D (5 bases). The CDR3 sequence is 15 residues long. V gave up 4 bases and J gave up 0 bases, with 10 bases separating them. Germline loops: CDR1 LGHDT, CDR2 YNNKEL (reference sequence).

The gene calls are TRBV5-6 and TRBJ2-1; 8 nucleotides line up with TRBD2. J was trimmed by 2 bases and V by 4 bases; bases with no gene match: 8. From germline, CDR1 is SGHDT and CDR2 YYEEEE. The CDR3 sequence is 16 residues long. The CDR3 region is CASSARGRGAYNEQFF. The CDR3, as DNA: TGTGCCAGCAGCGCCCGGGGGCGGGGGGCCTACAATGAGCAGTTCTTC.

CDR3 sequence (DNA): TGTGCCACCAGTGAGGCGACAGGCTCCTACGAGCAGTACTTC. This encodes CATSEATGSYEQYF. The chain couples TRBV24-1 to TRBJ2-7; TRBD1 is a possible D gene (6 bases). CDR3 length equals 14 residues. Germline V lookup: CDR1 KGHDR, CDR2 SFDVKD. Trimming took 4 bases from V and 0 from J, leaving 9 bases between them.

V and J are TRBV19 and TRBJ1-5; D unresolved. CDR3 size: 14 residues. Germline V lookup: CDR1 LNHDA, CDR2 SQIVND (reference sequence). With 5 bases removed from V and 7 bases from J, the gap between germline ends came to 15 bases. Written as DNA, the CDR3 is TGTGCCAGTAGTCGAGGGCAGTTTGCACAGCCCCAGCATTTT. Translation gives CASSRGQFAQPQHF.

The chain joins TRBV3-1 (or the pseudogene TRBV3-2) to TRBJ1-1, with TRBD1 as a possible D gene (5 bases). Trimming removed 2 bases from V and 4 bases from J, with 8 bases in between. The CDR3 has 13 amino acids. CDR1 and CDR2 from the germline V gene are LGHDT and YNNKEL (reference sequence). CDR3 amino acids: CASSQQGATEAFF. The DNA of the CDR3 is TGTGCCAGCAGCCAACAGGGTGCCACTGAAGCTTTCTTT.

The rearrangement joins TRBV5-1 to TRBJ2-7; the D gene is possibly TRBD2 (7 bases). V lost 1 base to trimming and J lost 3 bases, with 17 bases between them. This CDR3 has 16 residues. The germline CDR1 and CDR2 sequences are SGHRS and YFSETQ. This CDR3 reads CASSLMIAGANYEQYF. The CDR3 nucleotides are TGCGCCAGCAGCTTGATGATCGCGGGGGCTAACTACGAGCAGTACTTC.

The V gene is TRBV28, the J gene TRBJ2-1; a weak D match, TRBD2 (6 bases). The CDR3 runs to 17 residues. Germline V gene data show CDR1 as MDHEN and CDR2 as SYDVKM. Deletions cut 7 bases from V and 0 bases from J, with 19 bases between. CDR3 DNA sequence: TGTGCCAGCACTTCATCCGGGACTTCGAGCTCCTACAATGAGCAGTTCTTC. Protein sequence: CASTSSGTSSSYNEQFF.

The rearrangement links TRBV3-1 (or the pseudogene TRBV3-2) to TRBJ2-7, with TRBD2 identical over 9 bases. The V gene's germline CDR1 is LGHDT and CDR2 YNNKEL (reference sequence). This CDR3 comprises 15 residues. The V segment lost 4 bases and the J segment 3 bases; nucleotides outside the gene matches: 7. CDR3 region: CASSPSGGRVYEQYF. In DNA, the CDR3 is TGTGCCAGCAGCCCGAGCGGGGGGAGGGTCTACGAGCAGTACTTC.

The V call is TRBV2, the J call TRBJ1-3; possible D gene TRBD1, 6 bases. Germline V gene lookup returns CDR1 SNHLY and CDR2 FYNNEI. The CDR3 length is 15 residues. V was trimmed by 7 bases and J by 0 bases, leaving 13 bases between them. Written as DNA, the CDR3 is TGTGCCAGCATGGGGGCGGGCCCCTCTGGAAACACCATATATTTT. It is translated as CASMGAGPSGNTIYF.